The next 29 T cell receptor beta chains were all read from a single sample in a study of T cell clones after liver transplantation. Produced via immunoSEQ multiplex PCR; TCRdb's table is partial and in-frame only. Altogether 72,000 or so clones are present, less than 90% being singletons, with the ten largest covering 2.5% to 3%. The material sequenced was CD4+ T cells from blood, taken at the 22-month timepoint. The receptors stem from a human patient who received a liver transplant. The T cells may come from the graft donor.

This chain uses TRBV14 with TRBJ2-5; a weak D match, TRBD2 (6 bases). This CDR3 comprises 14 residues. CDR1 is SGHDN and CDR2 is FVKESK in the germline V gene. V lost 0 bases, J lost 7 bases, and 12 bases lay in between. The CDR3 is CASSQEMEGPTQYF. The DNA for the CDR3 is TGTGCCAGCAGCCAAGAAATGGAGGGCCCGACCCAGTACTTC.

Written as DNA, the CDR3 is TGTGCCAGCAGTGAATCTGAGACCGGGACTAGCGGGAACCATGAGCAGTTCTTC. Residues: CASSESETGTSGNHEQFF. The chain couples TRBV25-1 to TRBJ2-1; 13 bases agree with TRBD2. The ends lost 1 base at V and 8 bases at J; junction bases unmatched: 11. CDR1 and CDR2 from the germline V gene are MGHDK and SYGVNS. The length of the CDR3 is 18 residues.

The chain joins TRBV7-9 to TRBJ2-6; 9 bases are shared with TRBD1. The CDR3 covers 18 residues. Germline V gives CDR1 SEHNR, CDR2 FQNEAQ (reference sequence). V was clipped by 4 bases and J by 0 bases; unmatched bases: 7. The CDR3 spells CASSSSTGGLSGANVLTF. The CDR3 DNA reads TGTGCCAGCAGCTCAAGTACAGGGGGCCTCTCTGGGGCCAACGTCCTGACTTTC.

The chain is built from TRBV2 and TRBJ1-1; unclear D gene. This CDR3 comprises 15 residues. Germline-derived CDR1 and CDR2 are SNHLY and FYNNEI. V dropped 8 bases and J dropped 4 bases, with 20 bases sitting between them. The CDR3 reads CASLDEVVGGTEAFF. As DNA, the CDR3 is TGTGCCAGCCTCGACGAGGTCGTGGGAGGCACTGAAGCTTTCTTT. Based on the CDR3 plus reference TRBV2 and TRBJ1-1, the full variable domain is EPEVTQTPSHQVTQMGQEVILRCVPISNHLYFYWYRQILGQKVEFLVSFYNNEISEKSEIFDDQFSVERPDGSNFTLKIRSTKLEDSAMYFCASLDEVVGGTEAFFGQGTRLTVV.

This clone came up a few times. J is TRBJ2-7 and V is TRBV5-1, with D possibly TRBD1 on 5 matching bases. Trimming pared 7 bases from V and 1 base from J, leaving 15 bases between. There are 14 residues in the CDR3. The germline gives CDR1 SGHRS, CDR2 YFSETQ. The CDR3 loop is CASGISGISYEQYF. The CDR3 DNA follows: TGCGCCAGCGGAATTTCAGGGATTTCCTACGAGCAGTACTTC.

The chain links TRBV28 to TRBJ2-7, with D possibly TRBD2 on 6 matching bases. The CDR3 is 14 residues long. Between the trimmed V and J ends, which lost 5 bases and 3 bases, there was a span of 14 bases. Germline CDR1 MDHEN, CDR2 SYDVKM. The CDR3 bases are TGTGCCAGCAGTCGGGGCGGGATCAACTACGAGCAGTACTTC. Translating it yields CASSRGGINYEQYF.

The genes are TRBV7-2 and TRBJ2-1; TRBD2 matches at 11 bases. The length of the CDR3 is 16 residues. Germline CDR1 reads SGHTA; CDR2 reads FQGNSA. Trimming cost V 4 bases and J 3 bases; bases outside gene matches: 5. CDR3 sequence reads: CASSSSLAGVYNEQFF. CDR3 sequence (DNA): TGTGCCAGCAGCTCCTCACTAGCGGGAGTCTACAATGAGCAGTTCTTC.

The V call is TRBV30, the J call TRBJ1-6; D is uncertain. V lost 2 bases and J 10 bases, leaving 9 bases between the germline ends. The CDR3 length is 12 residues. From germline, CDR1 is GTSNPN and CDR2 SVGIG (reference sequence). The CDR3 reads CAWSIEGSPLHF. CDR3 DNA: TGTGCCTGGAGTATAGAAGGGTCACCCCTCCACTTT. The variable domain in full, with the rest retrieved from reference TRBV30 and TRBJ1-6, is SQTIHQWPATLVQPVGSPLSLECTVEGTSNPNLYWYRQAAGRGLQLLFYSVGIGQISSEVPQNLSASRPQDRQFILSSKKLLLSDSGFYLCAWSIEGSPLHFGNGTRLTVT.

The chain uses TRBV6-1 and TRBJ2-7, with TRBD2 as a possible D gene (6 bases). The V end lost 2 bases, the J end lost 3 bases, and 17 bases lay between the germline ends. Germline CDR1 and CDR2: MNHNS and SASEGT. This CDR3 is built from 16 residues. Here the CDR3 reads CASSESPGGLVYEQYF. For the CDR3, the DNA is TGTGCCAGCAGTGAATCCCCAGGAGGGTTAGTCTACGAGCAGTACTTC.

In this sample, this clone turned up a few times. CDR3 region: CASSKNGQDNSPLHF. In DNA form, the CDR3 reads TGTGCCAGCTCCAAAAACGGGCAGGACAATTCACCCCTCCACTTT. The chain uses TRBV18 and TRBJ1-6; no reliable D call. Trimming pared 6 bases from V and 7 bases from J, leaving 16 bases between. This CDR3 is 15 amino acids long. CDR1 and CDR2 from the germline V gene are KGHSH and LQKENI.

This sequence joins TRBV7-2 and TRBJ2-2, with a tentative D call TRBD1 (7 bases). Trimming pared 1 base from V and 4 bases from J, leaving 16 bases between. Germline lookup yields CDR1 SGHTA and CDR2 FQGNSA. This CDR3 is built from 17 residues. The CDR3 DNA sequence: TGTGCCAGCAGCTTAGGGGGGACCAGGGGGGTCACCGGGGAGCTGTTTTTT. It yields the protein CASSLGGTRGVTGELFF.

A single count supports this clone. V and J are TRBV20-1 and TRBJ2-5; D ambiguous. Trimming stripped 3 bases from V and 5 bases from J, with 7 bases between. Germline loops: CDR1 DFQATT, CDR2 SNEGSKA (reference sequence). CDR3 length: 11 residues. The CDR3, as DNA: TGCAGTGCTAGGGTGTATGAGACCCAGTACTTC. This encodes CSARVYETQYF.

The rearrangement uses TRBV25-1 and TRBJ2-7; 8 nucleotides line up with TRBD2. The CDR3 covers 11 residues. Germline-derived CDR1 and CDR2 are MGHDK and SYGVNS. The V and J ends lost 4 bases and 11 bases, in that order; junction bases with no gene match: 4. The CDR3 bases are TGTGCCAGCAGTGGCCGGGAGGGAAAGTACTTC. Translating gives CASSGREGKYF.

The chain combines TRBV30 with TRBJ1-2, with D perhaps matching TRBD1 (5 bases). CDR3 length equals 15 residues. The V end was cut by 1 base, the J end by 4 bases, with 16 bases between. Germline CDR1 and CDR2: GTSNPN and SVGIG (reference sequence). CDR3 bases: TGTGCCTGGAGTGAGCTGACGGGACTCAGCTATGGCTACACCTTC. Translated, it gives CAWSELTGLSYGYTF.

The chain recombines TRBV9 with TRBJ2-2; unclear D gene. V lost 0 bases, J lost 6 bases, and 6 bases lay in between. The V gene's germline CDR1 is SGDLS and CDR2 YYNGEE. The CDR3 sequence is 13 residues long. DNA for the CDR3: TGTGCCAGCAGCGTAGTAGTCGCCGGGGAGCTGTTTTTT. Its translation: CASSVVVAGELFF.

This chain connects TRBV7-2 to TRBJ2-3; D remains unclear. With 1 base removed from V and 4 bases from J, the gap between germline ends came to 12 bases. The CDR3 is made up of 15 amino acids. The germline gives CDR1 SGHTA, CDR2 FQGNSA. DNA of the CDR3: TGTGCCAGCAGCTTAGGACCGCTTACCTCAGATACGCAGTATTTT. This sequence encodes CASSLGPLTSDTQYF.

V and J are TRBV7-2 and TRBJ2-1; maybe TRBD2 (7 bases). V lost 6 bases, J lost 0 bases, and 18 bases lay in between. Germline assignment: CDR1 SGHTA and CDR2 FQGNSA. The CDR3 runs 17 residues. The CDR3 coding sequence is TGTGCCAGCAGGCCGAGGAGGGGGGGATCCTCCTACAATGAGCAGTTCTTC. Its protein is CASRPRRGGSSYNEQFF. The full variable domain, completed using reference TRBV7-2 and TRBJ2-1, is GAGVSQSPSNKVTEKGKDVELRCDPISGHTALYWYRQSLGQGLEFLIYFQGNSAPDKSGLPSDRFSAERTGGSVSTLTIQRTQQEDSAVYLCASRPRRGGSSYNEQFFGPGTRLTVL.

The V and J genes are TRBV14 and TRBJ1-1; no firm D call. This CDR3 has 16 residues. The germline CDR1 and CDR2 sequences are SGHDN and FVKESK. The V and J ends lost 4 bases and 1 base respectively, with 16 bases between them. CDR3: CASSRDRVGGNTEAFF. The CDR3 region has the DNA TGTGCCAGCAGCCGGGATCGGGTTGGAGGGAACACTGAAGCTTTCTTT.

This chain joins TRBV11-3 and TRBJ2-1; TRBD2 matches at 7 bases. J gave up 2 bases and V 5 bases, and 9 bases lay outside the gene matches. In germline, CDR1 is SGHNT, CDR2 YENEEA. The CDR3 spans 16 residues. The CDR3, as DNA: TGTGCCAGCAGCGATCGGGGCGCGGGGGCCTACAATGAGCAGTTCTTC. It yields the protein CASSDRGAGAYNEQFF.

The CDR3 sequence: CSVEERQLSYGYTF. As DNA, the CDR3 is TGCAGCGTTGAAGAGAGGCAGTTATCATATGGCTACACCTTC. This chain joins TRBV29-1 and TRBJ1-2; no reliable D call. V lost 0 bases and J 5 bases, leaving 13 bases between the germline ends. CDR3 length: 14 residues. Looked up from germline, CDR1 is SQVTM and CDR2 is ANQGSEA.

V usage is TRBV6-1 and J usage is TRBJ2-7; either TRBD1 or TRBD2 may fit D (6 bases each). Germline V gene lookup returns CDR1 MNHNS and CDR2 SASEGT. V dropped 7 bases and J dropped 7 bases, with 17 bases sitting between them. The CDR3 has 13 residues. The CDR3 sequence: CASNRQAGTEQYF. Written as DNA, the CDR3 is TGTGCCAGCAACCGACAGGCGGGAACGGAGCAGTACTTC.

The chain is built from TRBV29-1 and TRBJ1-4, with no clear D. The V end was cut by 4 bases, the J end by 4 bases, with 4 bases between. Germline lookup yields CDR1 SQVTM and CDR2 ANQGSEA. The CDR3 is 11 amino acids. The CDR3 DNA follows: TGCAGCGTTGGGGTTAATGAAAAACTGTTTTTT. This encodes CSVGVNEKLFF.

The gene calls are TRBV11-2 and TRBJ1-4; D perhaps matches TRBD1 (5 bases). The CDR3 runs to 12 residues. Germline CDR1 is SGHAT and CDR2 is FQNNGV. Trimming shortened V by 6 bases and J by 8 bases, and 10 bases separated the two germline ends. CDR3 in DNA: TGTGCCAGCAGTGACCAGGGAGAAAAACTGTTTTTT. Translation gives CASSDQGEKLFF.

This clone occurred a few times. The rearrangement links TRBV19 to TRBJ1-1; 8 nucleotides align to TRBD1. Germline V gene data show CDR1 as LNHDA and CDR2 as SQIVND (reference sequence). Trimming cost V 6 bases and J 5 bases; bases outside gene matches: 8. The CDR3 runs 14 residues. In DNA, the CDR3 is TGTGCCAGTAGGGACAGGGTTCGTGCAACTGAAGCTTTCTTT. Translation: CASRDRVRATEAFF.

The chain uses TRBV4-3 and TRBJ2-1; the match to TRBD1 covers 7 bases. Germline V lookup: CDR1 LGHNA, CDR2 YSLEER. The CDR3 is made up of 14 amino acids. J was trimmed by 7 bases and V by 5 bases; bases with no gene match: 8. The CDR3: CASSFSHRGNEQFF. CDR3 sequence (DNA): TGCGCCAGCAGCTTCTCACACAGGGGAAATGAGCAGTTCTTC.

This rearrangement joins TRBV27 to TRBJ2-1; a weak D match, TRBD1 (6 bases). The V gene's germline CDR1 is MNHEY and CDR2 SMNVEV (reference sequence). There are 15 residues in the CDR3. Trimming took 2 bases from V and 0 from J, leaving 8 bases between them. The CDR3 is CASSLDRSSYNEQFF. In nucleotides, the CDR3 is TGTGCCAGCAGTTTAGACAGGAGCTCCTACAATGAGCAGTTCTTC.

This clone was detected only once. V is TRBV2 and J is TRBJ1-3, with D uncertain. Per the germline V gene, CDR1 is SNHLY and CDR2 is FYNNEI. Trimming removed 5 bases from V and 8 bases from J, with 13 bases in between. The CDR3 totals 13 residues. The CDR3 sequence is CASSSGGGDTIYF. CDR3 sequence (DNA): TGTGCCAGCAGTAGTGGTGGTGGGGACACCATATATTTT.

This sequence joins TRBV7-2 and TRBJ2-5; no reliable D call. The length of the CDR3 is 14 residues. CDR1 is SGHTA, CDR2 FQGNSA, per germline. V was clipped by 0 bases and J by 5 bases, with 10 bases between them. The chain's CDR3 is CASSLATAYETQYF. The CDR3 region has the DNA TGTGCCAGCAGCTTAGCCACAGCGTACGAGACCCAGTACTTC.

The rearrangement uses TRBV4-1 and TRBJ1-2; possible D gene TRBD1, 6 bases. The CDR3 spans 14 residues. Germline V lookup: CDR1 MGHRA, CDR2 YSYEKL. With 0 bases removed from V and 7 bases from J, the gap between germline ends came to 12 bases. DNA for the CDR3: TGCGCCAGCAGCCAAGATCGGTACAGGGTTGGCTACACCTTC. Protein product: CASSQDRYRVGYTF.